This TCR beta chain stems from a study of blood T cells in healthy people across ages. Study-level results: Per-million-T-cell TCR beta diversity fell roughly linearly with age. Expanded clonotype changes were possibly confounded by unknown donor CMV status.

About this clonotype: The antigen remains undetermined. One junction end disagrees with the germline gene, perhaps due to a read error.

Peripheral blood samples of around 9.5 milliliters were drawn from each donor. Next came a second PCR, run for about 7 to 11 cycles, which used a sample-barcoded 5' primer along with a J-beta primer mix. Carrying 12 random nucleotides, a template-switch adaptor labeled each individual cDNA molecule. MiXCR, applied by TCRdb to the 5' RACE reads, yields one record per CDR3 protein. The sample contains 650,000 to 1,000,000 distinct CDR3 sequences, under 40% of which appear only once. Input material: blood. The receptor was isolated from a man between 18 and 29 years old in good health.

Here the CDR3 reads CSARALSSHEQYF. The DNA of the CDR3 is TGCAGTGCTAGAGCTCTGAGCTCCCACGAGCAGTACTTC. The rearrangement uses TRBV20-1 and TRBJ2-7; the D is unclear. Germline V gene sequence: CDR1 DFQATT, CDR2 SNEGSKA (reference sequence). This CDR3 comprises 13 residues.